Included here is one TCR beta chain sequence, with context. Its antigen remains unknown. The entry originates in a study of identifying expanded T cells in peripheral blood. Findings and limits, study-wide: Differentially abundant clones: about 1.1 between replicates, 16.4 at approximately 14 days, 19 to 20 at four.

TCRdb's copy holds only in-frame clones and misses some; the assay was immunoSEQ multiplex PCR. The sample consists of 50,000 to 60,000 clones, under 85% of them appearing once. The CDR3 consists of 17 residues. V trimming: 1 base; J trimming: 0 bases; junction bases outside the gene matches: 4. Germline lookup yields CDR1 SGHNT and CDR2 YYREEE (reference sequence). Collection occurred without any documented infections or immune events in donors. Source material: blood. This clonotype was sampled from a person aged 18 to 75 in good health. The rearrangement uses TRBV5-4 and TRBJ2-2; 9 positions agree with TRBD2. The CDR3 DNA sequence: TGTGCCAGCAGCTTGAATGCGGGAGGGACGAACACCGGGGAGCTGTTTTTT. Its protein is CASSLNAGGTNTGELFF.